The clone carrying this T cell receptor (beta chain) turned up a few times. This entry comes from a study of blood T cell repertoires in COVID-19. The wider study: Some COVID-19 samples were acute and others convalescent; all came from the United States, Italy and Spain.

Trimming took 3 bases from V and 3 from J; bases not matched to a gene: 7. CDR1 is SGHTS, CDR2 YDEGEE, per germline. This CDR3 region has 16 residues. Assay: immunoSEQ multiplex PCR; the TCRdb copy retains only in-frame clones and omits some. This table holds tens of thousands of clones, 83% found once. The chain employs TRBV5-8 and TRBJ2-3, with 10 bases matching TRBD2. This TCR was recovered from a man between 65 and 85 years old with acute or convalescent COVID-19. The sample comprised peripheral blood. The CDR3 DNA reads TGTGCCAGCAGCTCCGCAGCGGGGGGGGGAACAGATACGCAGTATTTT. Protein: CASSSAAGGGTDTQYF.